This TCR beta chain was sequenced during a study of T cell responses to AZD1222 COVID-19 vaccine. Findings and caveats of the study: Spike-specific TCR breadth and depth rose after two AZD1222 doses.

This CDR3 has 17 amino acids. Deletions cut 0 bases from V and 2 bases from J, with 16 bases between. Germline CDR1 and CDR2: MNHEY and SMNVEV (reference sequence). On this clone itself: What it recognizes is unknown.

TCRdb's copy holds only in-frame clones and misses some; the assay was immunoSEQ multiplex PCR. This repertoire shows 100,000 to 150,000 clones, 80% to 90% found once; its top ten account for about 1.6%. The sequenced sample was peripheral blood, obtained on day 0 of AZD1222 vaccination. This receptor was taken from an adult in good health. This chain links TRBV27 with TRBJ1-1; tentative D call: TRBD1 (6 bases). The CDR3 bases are TGTGCCAGCAGTTTATCGGTTACAGGGCGGCGTAACACTGAAGCTTTCTTT. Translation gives CASSLSVTGRRNTEAFF.